The clone carrying this T cell receptor (beta chain) was seen many times. The TCRbeta library incorporated unique molecular identifiers. From the PCR reads, TCRdb called clonotypes with MiXCR, one entry per CDR3 protein. The table lists almost 500,000 distinct CDR3 sequences, roughly 10% of them singletons. The sample comes from a study of T-cell reconstitution after alpha-beta-depleted transplantation in children. The CDR3 runs to 13 residues. Germline V gene data show CDR1 as DFQATT and CDR2 as SNEGSKA (reference sequence). V shed 1 base and J 6 bases; nucleotides not matched to a gene: 2. The TCR originated in a child aged 2 to 15 with inherited bone marrow failure, due to receive a stem cell transplant. Here the sequenced sample was PBMCs, taken before TCRalphabeta/CD19-depleted stem cell transplant. The V and J genes are TRBV20-1 and TRBJ2-1, with TRBD2 identical over 8 bases. The chain's CDR3 is CSARAGGSNEQFF. The CDR3 nucleotides are TGCAGTGCTAGAGCGGGAGGGAGCAATGAGCAGTTCTTC.